The 7 T cell receptor beta chains reported below all come from one sample, sequenced in a study of CD8+ T cells in alopecia areata. Described treatment: oral pan-JAK inhibitor, 5-10 mg twice daily. As the sequencing template, cDNA was produced by extracting RNA and reverse transcribing it. TCRdb keeps only in-frame clones here, not all; method: immunoSEQ multiplex PCR. Among 150,000 to 200,000 clones listed, around 60% were seen once. The specimen was CD4+ T cells sorted from blood, collected between weeks 49 and 50, from a patient treated with tofacitinib. Receptor source: a human donor with alopecia areata.

This clone was observed a handful of times. The rearrangement links TRBV19 to TRBJ2-7; perhaps D is TRBD1 or TRBD2 (6 bases each). CDR3 length equals 15 residues. V was pared by 5 bases and J by 5 bases, with 19 bases between. Germline CDR1 LNHDA, CDR2 SQIVND (reference sequence). The CDR3 DNA sequence: TGTGCCAGTAGTGCCCTCGGGGGCCTCCCAGACGAGCAGTACTTC. This encodes CASSALGGLPDEQYF.

This chain links TRBV7-2 with TRBJ1-2; tentatively, D is TRBD1 (5 bases). This CDR3 spans 18 amino acids. Trimming pared 1 base from V and 10 bases from J, leaving 28 bases between. Germline V gives CDR1 SGHTA, CDR2 FQGNSA. The CDR3 sequence: CASSLVPPGTGRRLDYTF. The CDR3 DNA sequence: TGTGCCAGCAGCTTAGTTCCCCCGGGAACAGGTAGGCGTTTGGACTACACCTTC.

This clone has only one observation. The chain recombines TRBV7-2 with TRBJ2-3; TRBD1 aligns across 9 bases. J lost 5 bases, V lost 3 bases, and 9 bases had no gene match. The CDR3 is made up of 16 amino acids. Germline V gene lookup returns CDR1 SGHTA and CDR2 FQGNSA. CDR3 coding DNA: TGTGCCAGCAGCTTCTCAGGACAGGGGAGAGGAGATACGCAGTATTTT. Translation: CASSFSGQGRGDTQYF.

The chain joins TRBV2 to TRBJ2-1, with D possibly being TRBD1 or TRBD2 (5 bases each). CDR1 SNHLY and CDR2 FYNNEI come from the germline V gene. This CDR3 has 12 residues. Trimming removed 4 bases from V and 6 bases from J, with 7 bases in between. CDR3 residues: CASSGGFNEQFF. CDR3 bases: TGTGCCAGCAGTGGGGGGTTCAATGAGCAGTTCTTC.

Only a few counts were recorded for this clone. V is TRBV12-5 and J is TRBJ2-7, with a tentative D call TRBD2 (6 bases). The CDR3 contains 14 residues. The ends were cut back, 4 bases at V and 2 bases at J, with 12 bases in the middle. Germline CDR1 LGHNT, CDR2 FRNRAP. CDR3 sequence: CASGSGTPPYEQYF. The DNA of the CDR3 is TGTGCTAGTGGTTCCGGGACTCCCCCCTACGAGCAGTACTTC. Based on the CDR3 plus reference TRBV12-5 and TRBJ2-7, the full variable domain is DARVTQTPRHKVTEMGQEVTMRCQPILGHNTVFWYRQTMMQGLELLAYFRNRAPLDDSGMPKDRFSAEMPDATLATLKIQPSEPRDSAVYFCASGSGTPPYEQYFGPGTRLTVT.

The V gene is TRBV9, the J gene TRBJ1-1; D is ambiguous. The CDR3 spans 15 residues. Germline V gene data show CDR1 as SGDLS and CDR2 as YYNGEE. Between the trimmed V and J ends, which lost 0 bases and 0 bases, there was a span of 9 bases. The chain's CDR3 is CASSVGPGLNTEAFF. DNA for the CDR3: TGTGCCAGCAGCGTAGGCCCAGGATTGAACACTGAAGCTTTCTTT.

This chain links TRBV5-1 with TRBJ2-1; D might be TRBD2 (5 bases). Between the trimmed V and J ends, which lost 4 bases and 13 bases, there was a span of 15 bases. The CDR3 spans 12 residues. CDR1 is SGHRS, CDR2 YFSETQ, per germline. The CDR3 nucleotides read TGCGCCAGCAGCCCTCGGGGTGCCCGCCAGTTCTTC. Translation: CASSPRGARQFF.